The present T cell receptor (beta chain) was sequenced within a study of blood T cell repertoires in COVID-19. Overall study: T cells, B-cell-depleted T cells, or PBMCs supplied cDNA or gDNA.

Seattle cases were enrolled at active infection and followed longitudinally. Under the authors' procedure: Reference gene primers were amplified, and this amplification served to estimate nucleated cell counts. Sequenced by immunoSEQ multiplex PCR; TCRdb stores in-frame clones only, minus some. For V, J and clone size, that table is used; D and trimming come from the DNA. This table has 97,000 or so clones, around 90% appearing once. From germline, CDR1 is SGHNT and CDR2 YYREEE (reference sequence). The CDR3 loop spans 15 amino acids. J lost 1 base, V lost 3 bases, and 4 bases had no gene match. Input material: peripheral blood. This TCR was sampled from a woman aged 50 to 65 with COVID-19, enrolled during active disease. This rearrangement joins TRBV5-4 to TRBJ2-7; 10 positions match TRBD1. For the CDR3, the DNA is TGTGCCAGCAGCTCGGACAGGGGGTATTCCTACGAGCAGTACTTC. It translates to CASSSDRGYSYEQYF. Complete variable domain (other parts from reference TRBV5-4 and TRBJ2-7): ETGVTQSPTHLIKTRGQQVTLRCSSQSGHNTVSWYQQALGQGPQFIFQYYREEENGRGNFPPRFSGLQFPNYSSELNVNALELDDSALYLCASSSDRGYSYEQYFGPGTRLTVT.